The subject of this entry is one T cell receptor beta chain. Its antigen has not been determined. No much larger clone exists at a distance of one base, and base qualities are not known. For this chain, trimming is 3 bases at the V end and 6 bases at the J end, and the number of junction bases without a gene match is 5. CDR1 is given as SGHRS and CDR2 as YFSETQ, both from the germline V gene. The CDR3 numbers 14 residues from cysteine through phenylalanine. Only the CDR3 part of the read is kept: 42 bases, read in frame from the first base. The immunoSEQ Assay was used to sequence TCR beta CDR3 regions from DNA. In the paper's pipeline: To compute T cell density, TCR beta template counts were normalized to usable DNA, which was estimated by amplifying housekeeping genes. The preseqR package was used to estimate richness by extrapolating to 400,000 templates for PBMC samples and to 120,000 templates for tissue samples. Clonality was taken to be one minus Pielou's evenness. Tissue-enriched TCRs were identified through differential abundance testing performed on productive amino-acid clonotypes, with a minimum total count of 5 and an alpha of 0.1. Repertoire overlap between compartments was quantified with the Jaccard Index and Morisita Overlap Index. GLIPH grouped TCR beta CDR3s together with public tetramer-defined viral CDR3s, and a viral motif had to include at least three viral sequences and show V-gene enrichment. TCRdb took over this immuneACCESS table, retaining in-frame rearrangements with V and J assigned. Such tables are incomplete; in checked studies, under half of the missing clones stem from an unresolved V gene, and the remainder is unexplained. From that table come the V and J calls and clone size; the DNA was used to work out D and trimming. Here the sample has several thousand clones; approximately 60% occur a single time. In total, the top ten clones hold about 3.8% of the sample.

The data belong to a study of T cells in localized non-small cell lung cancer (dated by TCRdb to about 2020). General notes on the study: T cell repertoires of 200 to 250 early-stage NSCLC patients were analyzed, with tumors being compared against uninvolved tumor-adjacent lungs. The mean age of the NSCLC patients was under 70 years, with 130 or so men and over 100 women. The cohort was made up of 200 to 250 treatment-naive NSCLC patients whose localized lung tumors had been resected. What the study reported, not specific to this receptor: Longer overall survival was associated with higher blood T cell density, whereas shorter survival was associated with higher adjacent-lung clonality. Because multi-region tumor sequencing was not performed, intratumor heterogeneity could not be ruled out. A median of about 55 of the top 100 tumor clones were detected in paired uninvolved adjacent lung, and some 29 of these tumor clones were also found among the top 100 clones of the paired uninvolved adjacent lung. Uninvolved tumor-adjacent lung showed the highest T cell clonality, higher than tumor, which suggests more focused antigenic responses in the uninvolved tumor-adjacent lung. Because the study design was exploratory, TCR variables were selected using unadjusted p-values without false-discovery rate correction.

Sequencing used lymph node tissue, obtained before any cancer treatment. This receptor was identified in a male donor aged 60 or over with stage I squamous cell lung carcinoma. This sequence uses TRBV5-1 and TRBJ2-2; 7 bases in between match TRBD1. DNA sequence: TGCGCCAGCAGCTCCGACAGGGAAGCCGGGGAGCTGTTTTTT. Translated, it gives CASSSDREAGELFF.